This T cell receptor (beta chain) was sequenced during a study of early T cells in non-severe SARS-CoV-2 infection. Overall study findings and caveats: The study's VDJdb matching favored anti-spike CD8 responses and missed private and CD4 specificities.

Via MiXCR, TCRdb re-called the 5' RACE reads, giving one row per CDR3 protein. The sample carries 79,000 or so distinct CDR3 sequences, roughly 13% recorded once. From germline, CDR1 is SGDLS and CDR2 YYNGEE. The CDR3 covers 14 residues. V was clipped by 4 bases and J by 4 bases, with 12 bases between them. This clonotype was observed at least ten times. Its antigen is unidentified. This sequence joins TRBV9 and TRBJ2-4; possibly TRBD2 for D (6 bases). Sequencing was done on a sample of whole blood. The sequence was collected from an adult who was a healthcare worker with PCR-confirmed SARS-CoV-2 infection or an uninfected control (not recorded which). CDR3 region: CASSPAGTKNIQYF. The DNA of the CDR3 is TGTGCCAGCAGCCCGGCGGGGACGAAAAACATTCAGTACTTC. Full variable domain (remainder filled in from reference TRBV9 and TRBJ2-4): DSGVTQTPKHLITATGQRVTLRCSPRSGDLSVYWYQQSLDQGLQFLIQYYNGEERAKGNILERFSAQQFPDLHSELNLSSLELGDSALYFCASSPAGTKNIQYFGAGTRLSVL.